A single TCR beta chain is shown here with its context. Antigen specificity is unknown. Per the germline V gene, CDR1 is SGHAT and CDR2 is FQDESV (reference sequence). The CDR3 is 16 amino acids. Trimming took 0 bases from V and 7 from J, leaving 15 bases between them. As handled by the study authors: Researchers built a distant-metastasis classifier for papillary thyroid cancer that drew on CDR3 differences across clinicopathological groups. Using MiXCR, TCRdb re-called clones from the PCR reads. V and J calls and clone size were set by TCRdb, not the authors. The table lists approximately 5,800 clones, around 32% of them singletons. Every patient was untreated before thyroid surgery. The entry originates in a study of metastatic and nonmetastatic thyroid tumors. Study-wide context: Repertoire comparison spanned blood and tumor or nodule tissue of malignant and benign thyroid patients. General study points: Reportedly, malignant thyroid tumors had significantly higher TCR beta diversity than benign nodules, in blood and tumor.

The chain links TRBV11-1 to TRBJ2-2; D is perhaps TRBD1 or TRBD2 (6 bases each). Sequencing input: adjacent normal tissue. The origin of this receptor is a female donor with papillary thyroid cancer or a benign thyroid nodule (not recorded which). Some clones in this sample may be carry-over from other donors' samples. The CDR3 spells CASSLAGGDFHGELFF. In DNA form, the CDR3 reads TGTGCCAGCAGCTTAGCGGGGGGCGATTTTCACGGGGAGCTGTTTTTT.